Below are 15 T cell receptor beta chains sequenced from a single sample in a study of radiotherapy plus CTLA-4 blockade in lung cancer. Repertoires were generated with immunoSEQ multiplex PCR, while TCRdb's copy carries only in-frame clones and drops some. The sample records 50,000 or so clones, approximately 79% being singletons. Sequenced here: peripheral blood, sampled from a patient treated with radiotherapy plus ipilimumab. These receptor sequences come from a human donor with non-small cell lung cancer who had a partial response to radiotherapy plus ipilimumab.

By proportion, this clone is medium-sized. The CDR3 is CASRPGGGTRDEQYF. The CDR3, as DNA: TGTGCCAGCCGCCCGGGCGGGGGCACGAGGGACGAGCAGTACTTC. This chain uses TRBV2 with TRBJ2-7; maybe TRBD2 (7 bases). Trimming stripped 8 bases from V and 5 bases from J, with 22 bases between. Germline assignment: CDR1 SNHLY and CDR2 FYNNEI. This CDR3 spans 15 amino acids.

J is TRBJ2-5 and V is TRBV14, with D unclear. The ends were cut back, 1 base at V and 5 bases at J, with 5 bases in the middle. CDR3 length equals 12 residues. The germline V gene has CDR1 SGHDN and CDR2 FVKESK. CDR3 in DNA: TGTGCCAGCAGCCAAGGGCGGGAGACCCAGTACTTC. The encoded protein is CASSQGRETQYF.

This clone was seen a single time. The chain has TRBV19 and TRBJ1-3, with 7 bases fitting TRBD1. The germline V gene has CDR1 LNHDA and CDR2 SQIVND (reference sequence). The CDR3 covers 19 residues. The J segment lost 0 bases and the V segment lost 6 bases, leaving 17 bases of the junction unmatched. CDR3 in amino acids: CASRPGDSRTAFSGNTIYF. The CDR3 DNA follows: TGTGCCAGTAGACCCGGGGACAGCCGTACAGCTTTCTCTGGAAACACCATATATTTT.

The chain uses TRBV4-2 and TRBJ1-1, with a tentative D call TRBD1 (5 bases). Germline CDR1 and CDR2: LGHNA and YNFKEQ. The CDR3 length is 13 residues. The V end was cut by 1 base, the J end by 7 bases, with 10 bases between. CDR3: CASSQVDRYEAFF. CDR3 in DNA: TGTGCCAGCAGCCAAGTTGACAGATATGAAGCTTTCTTT.

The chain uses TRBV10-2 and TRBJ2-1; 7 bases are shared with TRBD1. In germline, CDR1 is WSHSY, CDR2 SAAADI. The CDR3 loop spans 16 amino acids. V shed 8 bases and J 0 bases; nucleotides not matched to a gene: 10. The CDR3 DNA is TGCGCCAGCCCGAACCGGGACAGAAGCTCCTACAATGAGCAGTTCTTC. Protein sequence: CASPNRDRSSYNEQFF.

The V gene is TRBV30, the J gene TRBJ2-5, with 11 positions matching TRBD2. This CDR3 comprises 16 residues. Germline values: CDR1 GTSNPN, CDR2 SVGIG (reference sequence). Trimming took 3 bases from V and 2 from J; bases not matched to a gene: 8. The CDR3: CAWRAIAGGLQETQYF. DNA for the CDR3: TGTGCCTGGAGAGCTATAGCGGGGGGGCTACAAGAGACCCAGTACTTC.

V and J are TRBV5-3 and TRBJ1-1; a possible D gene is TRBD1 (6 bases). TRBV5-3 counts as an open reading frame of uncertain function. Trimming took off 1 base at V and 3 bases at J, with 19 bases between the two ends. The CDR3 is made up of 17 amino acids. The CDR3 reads CARSLLRGALDHTEAFF. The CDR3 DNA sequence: TGTGCCAGAAGCTTGCTTCGGGGGGCGTTAGATCACACTGAAGCTTTCTTT.

CDR3 sequence reads: CASSDGVNTEAFF. Here the CDR3 DNA reads TGCGCCAGCAGCGACGGGGTTAACACTGAAGCTTTCTTT. The chain combines TRBV5-1 with TRBJ1-1; no clear D. From germline, CDR1 is SGHRS and CDR2 YFSETQ. The ends were cut back, 4 bases at V and 2 bases at J, with 9 bases in the middle. The CDR3 loop spans 13 amino acids. The full variable domain, completed using reference TRBV5-1 and TRBJ1-1, is KAGVTQTPRYLIKTRGQQVTLSCSPISGHRSVSWYQQTPGQGLQFLFEYFSETQRNKGNFPGRFSGRQFSNSRSEMNVSTLELGDSALYLCASSDGVNTEAFFGQGTRLTVV.

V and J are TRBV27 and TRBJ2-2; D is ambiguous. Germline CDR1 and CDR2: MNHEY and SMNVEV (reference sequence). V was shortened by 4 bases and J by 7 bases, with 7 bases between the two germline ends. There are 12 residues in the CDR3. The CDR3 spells CASSSPIGELFF. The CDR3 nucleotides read TGTGCCAGCAGTTCCCCCATCGGGGAGCTGTTTTTT.

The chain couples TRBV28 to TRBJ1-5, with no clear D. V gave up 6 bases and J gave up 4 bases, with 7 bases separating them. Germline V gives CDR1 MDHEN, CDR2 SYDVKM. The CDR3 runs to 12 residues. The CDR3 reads CASRAGNQPQHF. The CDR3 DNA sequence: TGTGCCAGCAGGGCCGGGAATCAGCCCCAGCATTTT.

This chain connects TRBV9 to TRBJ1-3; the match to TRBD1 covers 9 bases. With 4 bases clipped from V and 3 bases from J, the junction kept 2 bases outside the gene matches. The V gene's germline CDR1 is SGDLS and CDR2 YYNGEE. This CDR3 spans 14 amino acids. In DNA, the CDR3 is TGTGCCAGCAGCCAGACAGGGGGTGGAAACACCATATATTTT. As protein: CASSQTGGGNTIYF.

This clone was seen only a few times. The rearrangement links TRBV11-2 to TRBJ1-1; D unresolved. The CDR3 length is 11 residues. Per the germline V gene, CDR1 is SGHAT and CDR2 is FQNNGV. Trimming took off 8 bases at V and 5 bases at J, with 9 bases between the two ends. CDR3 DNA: TGTGCCAGCGCCCGGAGGACTGAAGCTTTCTTT. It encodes CASARRTEAFF. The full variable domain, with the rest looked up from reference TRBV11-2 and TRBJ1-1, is EAGVAQSPRYKIIEKRQSVAFWCNPISGHATLYWYQQILGQGPKLLIQFQNNGVVDDSQLPKDRFSAERLKGVDSTLKIQPAKLEDSAVYLCASARRTEAFFGQGTRLTVV.

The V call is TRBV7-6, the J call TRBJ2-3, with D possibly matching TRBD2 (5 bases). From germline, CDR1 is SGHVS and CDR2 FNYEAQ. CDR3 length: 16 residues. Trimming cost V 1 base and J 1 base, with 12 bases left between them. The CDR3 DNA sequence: TGTGCCAGCAGCTTAGGGCTCGGGGAGCGCACAGATACGCAGTATTTT. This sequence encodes CASSLGLGERTDTQYF.

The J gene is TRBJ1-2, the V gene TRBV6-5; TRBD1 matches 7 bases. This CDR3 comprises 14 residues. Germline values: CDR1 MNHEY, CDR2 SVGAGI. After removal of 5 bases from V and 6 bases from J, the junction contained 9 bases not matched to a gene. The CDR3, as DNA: TGTGCCAGCAGTGATCCCGGGACAGTCGATGGCTACACCTTC. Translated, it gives CASSDPGTVDGYTF.

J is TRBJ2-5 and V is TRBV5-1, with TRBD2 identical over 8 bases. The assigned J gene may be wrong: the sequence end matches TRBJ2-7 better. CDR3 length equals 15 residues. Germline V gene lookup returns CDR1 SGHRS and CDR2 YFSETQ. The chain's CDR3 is CASSLVAGGSYEQYF. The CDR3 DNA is TGCGCCAGCAGCTTGGTGGCGGGGGGCTCCTACGAGCAGTACTTC.